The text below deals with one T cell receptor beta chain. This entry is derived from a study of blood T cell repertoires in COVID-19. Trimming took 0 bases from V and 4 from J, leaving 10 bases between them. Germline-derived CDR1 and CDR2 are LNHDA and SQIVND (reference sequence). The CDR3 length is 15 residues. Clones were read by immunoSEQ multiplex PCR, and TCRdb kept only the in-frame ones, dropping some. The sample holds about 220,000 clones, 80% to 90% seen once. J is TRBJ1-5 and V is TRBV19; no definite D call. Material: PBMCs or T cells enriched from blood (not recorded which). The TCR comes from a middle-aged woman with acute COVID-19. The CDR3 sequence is CASSIDGALNQPQHF. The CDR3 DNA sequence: TGTGCCAGTAGTATAGATGGAGCGCTGAATCAGCCCCAGCATTTT.